This passage covers 23 T cell receptor beta chains from one sample sequenced in a study of human T cells and chemical hapten exposure. TCRdb re-analysed the 5' RACE reads in MiXCR, keeping a single row per CDR3 protein. The sample holds approximately 150,000 distinct CDR3 sequences, 4.1% seen once. From whole blood left unfractionated, total RNA was extracted. These receptors all come from a female donor in good health.

This clonotype came up a few times. The CDR3 DNA is TGCGCCAGCAGCTTGGCAGGGCACCCTAGCTACAATGAGCAGTTCTTC. Translation: CASSLAGHPSYNEQFF. The chain combines TRBV5-1 with TRBJ2-1; possibly TRBD1 for D (5 bases). This CDR3 has 16 amino acids. Trimming left V 0 bases short and J 3 bases short, with 13 bases between. Germline CDR1 SGHRS, CDR2 YFSETQ.

This clonotype was seen more than once but under ten times. V gene TRBV7-2 combines with J gene TRBJ1-3; D gene uncertain. Trimming shortened V by 5 bases and J by 0 bases, and 11 bases separated the two germline ends. The CDR3 spans 15 residues. Germline lookup yields CDR1 SGHTA and CDR2 FQGNSA. The CDR3 protein is CASSPLASSGNTIYF. Written as DNA, the CDR3 is TGTGCCAGCAGCCCTCTGGCCAGCTCTGGAAACACCATATATTTT.

This clonotype was counted at least ten times. V is TRBV12-5 and J is TRBJ2-3, with D perhaps given as TRBD1 or TRBD2 (5 bases each). Deletions cut 5 bases from V and 4 bases from J, with 19 bases between. This CDR3 comprises 16 residues. The V gene's germline CDR1 is LGHNT and CDR2 FRNRAP. In DNA, the CDR3 is TGTGCTAGTGGTACTCGGGACGCAACCGGCGCAGATACGCAGTATTTT. It translates to CASGTRDATGADTQYF.

This clonotype was picked up many times. This chain links TRBV5-1 with TRBJ1-2; D perhaps matches TRBD1 (6 bases). CDR3 length: 15 amino acids. Trimming took off 8 bases at V and 7 bases at J, with 24 bases between the two ends. Per germline, CDR1 SGHRS and CDR2 YFSETQ. CDR3 bases: TGCGCCAGTAACCGGGACACCGATAACAGCGGTGGCTACACCTTC. It codes for CASNRDTDNSGGYTF.

In this sample, this clonotype turned up many times. The chain is built from TRBV20-1 and TRBJ2-3, with 9 bases lining up with TRBD2. Germline loops: CDR1 DFQATT, CDR2 SNEGSKA (reference sequence). The V segment lost 3 bases and the J segment 6 bases; nucleotides outside the gene matches: 10. The CDR3 spans 15 residues. Written as DNA, the CDR3 is TGCAGTGCTAGTGGTTCTCTAGCGGGGTTGGATACGCAGTATTTT. It yields the protein CSASGSLAGLDTQYF.

This clonotype was seen many times. This chain connects TRBV5-8 to TRBJ1-6; the D gene is possibly TRBD1 (5 bases). Trimming stripped 0 bases from V and 8 bases from J, with 6 bases between. This CDR3 spans 13 amino acids. From germline, CDR1 is SGHTS and CDR2 YDEGEE. The CDR3, as DNA: TGTGCCAGCAGCTTGGCCAGGGATTCACCCCTCCACTTT. It specifies CASSLARDSPLHF.

This clonotype came up a few times. The chain uses TRBV12-5 and TRBJ1-5; D may be TRBD1 (5 bases). The germline V gene encodes CDR1 LGHNT and CDR2 FRNRAP. The V end lost 8 bases, the J end lost 6 bases, and 20 bases lay between the germline ends. The CDR3 loop spans 15 amino acids. CDR3 nucleotide sequence: TGTGCTAGTACAAGGACCCTCGGGGGAGGTCAGCCCCAGCATTTT. Protein: CASTRTLGGGQPQHF.

This clonotype was counted at least ten times. This rearrangement joins TRBV7-2 to TRBJ1-6, with a possible D match to TRBD1 (6 bases). The CDR3 covers 17 residues. V was shortened by 1 base and J by 9 bases, with 19 bases between the two germline ends. Per the germline V gene, CDR1 is SGHTA and CDR2 is FQGNSA. The CDR3 coding sequence is TGTGCCAGCAGCTTAGTCGACAGGCCAAGAAAAGGTTCACCCCTCCACTTT. Protein: CASSLVDRPRKGSPLHF.

This clonotype has ten or more counts. V gene TRBV6-5 combines with J gene TRBJ1-1; unclear D gene. Germline CDR1 reads MNHEY; CDR2 reads SVGAGI. V lost 6 bases to trimming and J lost 3 bases, with 11 bases between them. The CDR3 loop spans 13 amino acids. The CDR3 loop reads CASRRSADTEAFF. The CDR3 DNA reads as TGTGCCAGCAGGAGGTCGGCGGACACTGAAGCTTTCTTT.

There are many counts of this clonotype. The V gene is TRBV3-1, the J gene TRBJ2-7; D is possibly TRBD1 (7 bases). The V end lost 6 bases, the J end lost 0 bases, and 12 bases lay between the germline ends. CDR3 size: 14 residues. Germline loops: CDR1 LGHDT, CDR2 YNNKEL (reference sequence). CDR3 region: CASRRQGGSYEQYF. The CDR3 nucleotides read TGTGCCAGCAGACGACAGGGAGGCTCCTACGAGCAGTACTTC.

Ten or more counts support this clonotype. This chain links TRBV18 with TRBJ2-7; D is uncertain. V lost 2 bases and J 3 bases, leaving 11 bases between the germline ends. This CDR3 has 14 residues. CDR1 is KGHSH, CDR2 LQKENI, per germline. This CDR3 reads CASSPWVGNYEQYF. For the CDR3, the DNA is TGTGCCAGCTCACCATGGGTCGGAAACTACGAGCAGTACTTC.

This clonotype has a count of ten or more. This chain links TRBV19 with TRBJ1-5; a possible D gene is TRBD1 (5 bases). Germline CDR1 reads LNHDA; CDR2 reads SQIVND (reference sequence). V shed 4 bases and J shed 5 bases, with 9 bases lying between them. The length of the CDR3 is 13 residues. The CDR3: CASSKGEYQPQHF. In DNA form, the CDR3 reads TGTGCCAGTAGTAAAGGGGAATATCAGCCCCAGCATTTT.

There are many counts of this clonotype. The genes are TRBV3-1 and TRBJ2-3; TRBD2 agrees at 8 bases. The CDR3 loop spans 17 amino acids. Germline loops: CDR1 LGHDT, CDR2 YNNKEL (reference sequence). V was pared by 2 bases and J by 0 bases, with 7 bases of the junction left unmatched. CDR3 in amino acids: CASSQLVGGASTDTQYF. CDR3 in DNA: TGTGCCAGCAGCCAACTCGTCGGGGGGGCTAGCACAGATACGCAGTATTTT.

This clonotype showed up many times. The chain's CDR3 is CSATTGTGAGGQYF. CDR3 nucleotide sequence: TGCAGTGCAACTACCGGGACAGGGGCCGGGGGGCAGTACTTC. The chain uses TRBV20-1 and TRBJ2-7; 10 bases are a match to TRBD1. Germline V CDR1 and CDR2: DFQATT, SNEGSKA (reference sequence). Trimming at V came to 6 bases and at J to 9 bases, leaving 14 bases not matched to a gene. The CDR3 has 14 amino acids.

The rearrangement uses TRBV6-2 or TRBV6-3 and TRBJ1-5, with 10 bases lining up with TRBD1. Losses at the gene ends were 6 bases for V and 6 bases for J; bases not matched to a gene: 8. Germline values: CDR1 MNHEY, CDR2 SVGEGT. This CDR3 comprises 15 residues. The CDR3: CASRDGQGGGQPQHF. CDR3 DNA sequence: TGTGCCAGCAGGGACGGACAGGGGGGAGGTCAGCCCCAGCATTTT.

This clonotype showed up just a few times. The chain couples TRBV12-3 or TRBV12-4 to TRBJ2-7; D unclear. V was cut by 1 base and J by 2 bases, with 12 bases left in between. CDR3 length equals 15 residues. For the CDR3, the DNA is TGTGCCAGCAGTTTAGGTGAGACACCTGCCTACGAGCAGTACTTC. Its translation: CASSLGETPAYEQYF.

This clonotype appeared many times. The V and J genes are TRBV7-9 and TRBJ2-7; 14 bases map to TRBD2. Germline V gives CDR1 SEHNR, CDR2 FQNEAQ (reference sequence). V gave up 3 bases and J gave up 3 bases; unmatched junction bases: 1. The CDR3 totals 15 residues. The CDR3 is CASSFGTSGGYEQYF. The CDR3 DNA reads TGTGCCAGCAGCTTTGGGACTAGCGGGGGCTACGAGCAGTACTTC.

This clonotype appeared many times. This sequence joins TRBV29-1 and TRBJ2-3, with 8 bases aligning to TRBD2. With 6 bases clipped from V and 1 base from J, the junction kept 3 bases outside the gene matches. CDR3 length: 13 amino acids. Germline-derived CDR1 and CDR2 are SQVTM and ANQGSEA. The CDR3 reads CSVLADRTDTQYF. DNA for the CDR3: TGCAGCGTACTAGCGGATCGCACAGATACGCAGTATTTT.

The gene calls are TRBV12-3 or TRBV12-4 and TRBJ2-7; 8 bases agree with TRBD1. This CDR3 contains 14 residues. V lost 3 bases to trimming and J lost 5 bases; unmatched junction nucleotides: 6. The CDR3 DNA reads TGTGCCAGCAGTTTCGAGGACAGGGCTGACGAGCAGTACTTC. Residues: CASSFEDRADEQYF.

Notes on this clonotype: The junction does not match germline at one end; this may be a read error. The rearrangement uses TRBV2 and TRBJ1-6; 7 positions agree with TRBD1. This CDR3 has 16 residues. Germline CDR1 is SNHLY and CDR2 is FYNNEI. CDR3 nucleotides: TGTGCCAGCAGCGAAGACAGGGAAGGCTATAATTCACCCCTCCACTTT. It translates to CASSEDREGYNSPLHF.

Many counts were recorded for this clonotype. The chain carries TRBV10-3 and TRBJ2-1, with 8 bases fitting TRBD2. V shed 4 bases, J shed 7 bases, and the junction held 12 bases outside the gene matches. Germline loops: CDR1 ENHRY, CDR2 SYGVKD. The CDR3 sequence is 16 residues long. CDR3: CAISGSGGRSPNEQFF. The CDR3 DNA is TGTGCCATCAGTGGGAGCGGGGGCCGCTCCCCAAATGAGCAGTTCTTC.

This clonotype was counted ten times or more. DNA of the CDR3: TGTGCCAGCAGTTCCAGGGCGCGGAGGGAAGTAAATAACTACGAGCAGTACTTC. Amino acid sequence: CASSSRARREVNNYEQYF. The rearrangement uses TRBV27 and TRBJ2-7; the D gene is possibly TRBD2 (6 bases). V lost 4 bases and J lost 3, with 25 bases in between. The CDR3 loop spans 18 amino acids. Per germline, CDR1 MNHEY and CDR2 SMNVEV (reference sequence).

This clonotype was recorded a few times. V gene TRBV6-5 combines with J gene TRBJ2-7, with 8 positions matching TRBD1. Trimming at V came to 1 base and at J to 5 bases, leaving 7 bases not matched to a gene. The CDR3 has 15 residues. Germline V gene lookup returns CDR1 MNHEY and CDR2 SVGAGI. CDR3 protein: CASSYYGQGTHEQYF. The CDR3 nucleotides read TGTGCCAGCAGTTACTACGGACAGGGCACCCACGAGCAGTACTTC.